One and the same sample provided the 5 T cell receptor beta chains below, sequenced in a study of T cell responses to AZD1222 COVID-19 vaccine. The repertoire was sequenced with immunoSEQ multiplex PCR; TCRdb's copy has only in-frame clones and lacks some. The sample records about 160,000 clones, about 90% being singletons. The material sequenced was peripheral blood, taken on day 0 of AZD1222 vaccination. Receptor source: an adult in good health.

This sequence joins TRBV24-1 and TRBJ2-7; 9 positions match TRBD1. The CDR3 is 17 amino acids. Trimming removed 4 bases from V and 2 bases from J; junction bases left unmatched: 11. Germline CDR1 is KGHDR and CDR2 is SFDVKD. The CDR3 DNA sequence: TGTGCCACCAGTGACTCCTCGGGGACAGGGACCCCCTACGAGCAGTACTTC. It encodes CATSDSSGTGTPYEQYF.

The chain joins TRBV6-2 or TRBV6-3 to TRBJ1-1, with D maybe TRBD1 (6 bases). CDR1 MNHEY and CDR2 SVGEGT come from the germline V gene. The V end was cut by 5 bases, the J end by 4 bases, with 20 bases between. The CDR3 consists of 16 residues. The CDR3 loop reads CASSPLGGRVGTEAFF. The CDR3 DNA reads as TGTGCCAGCAGTCCACTCGGGGGGCGTGTTGGCACTGAAGCTTTCTTT.

This chain uses TRBV6-5 with TRBJ2-3; TRBD2 aligns across 9 bases. Germline CDR1 reads MNHEY; CDR2 reads SVGAGI. CDR3 length: 14 residues. V shed 4 bases, J shed 6 bases, and the junction held 5 bases outside the gene matches. The CDR3 DNA sequence: TGTGCCAGCAGTTTAGGACTAGCGAGGGATACGCAGTATTTT. Protein product: CASSLGLARDTQYF.

The gene calls are TRBV6-5 and TRBJ1-1; 8 bases fit TRBD1. Trimming cost V 10 bases and J 1 base; bases outside gene matches: 2. This CDR3 has 12 amino acids. Per germline, CDR1 MNHEY and CDR2 SVGAGI. This CDR3 is CAIGQGNTEAFF. The CDR3 DNA follows: TGTGCCATCGGACAGGGGAACACTGAAGCTTTCTTT.

The gene calls are TRBV28 and TRBJ2-7; tentative D call: TRBD2 (6 bases). V lost 5 bases and J 5 bases, leaving 16 bases between the germline ends. The CDR3 runs to 14 residues. Looked up from germline, CDR1 is MDHEN and CDR2 is SYDVKM. The CDR3 here is CASSNPGSFNEQYF. Written as DNA, the CDR3 is TGTGCCAGCAGTAACCCCGGGAGTTTCAACGAGCAGTACTTC.